The rows below give T cell receptor beta chains drawn from one sample of a study of shared clonotypes between healthy human individuals. Using immunoSEQ multiplex PCR, the repertoire was profiled, and TCRdb retains in-frame clones only, with some absent. The top ten hold over 0.1% of the sample, which has 2 million to 2.5 million clones, approximately 96% seen once. The sequencing input was naive CD4+ T cells sorted from blood. The receptors were gathered from a young man in good health. Both conserved end residues are part of each CDR3. A D gene is named only where the DNA matches it firmly.

. | TRBJ2-7 | TRBV25-1 | TGTGCCAGCAGTGATCCAAACTTCCCCAACTACGAGCAGTACTTC | CASSDPNFPNYEQYF
. | TRBJ2-7 | TRBV6-6 | TGTGCCAGCAGTCGACGGGACTACGAGCAGTACTTC | CASSRRDYEQYF
. | TRBJ2-7 | TRBV25-1 | TGTGCCAGCAGTGATACAACTCTACCAAGGGCATACGAGCAGTACTTC | CASSDTTLPRAYEQYF
. | TRBJ1-2 | TRBV2 | TGTGCCAGCAGTGTTGACAGCCCAGATGGCTACACCTTC | CASSVDSPDGYTF
. | TRBJ2-1 | TRBV30 | TGTGCCTGGAGTGTACTTCGATGGGATCCCCGCAATGAGCAGTTCTTC | CAWSVLRWDPRNEQFF
TRBD2 | TRBJ2-7 | TRBV19 | TGTGCCAGTAGTGTGGGAGGGTCCACCTCCTACGAGCAGTACTTC | CASSVGGSTSYEQYF
TRBD2 | TRBJ2-3 | TRBV2 | TGTGCCAGCACCCGTCTTCGAGAGATTAGCGGGACAACAGATACGCAGTATTTT | CASTRLREISGTTDTQYF
TRBD1 | TRBJ1-2 | TRBV7-2 | TGTGCCAGCAGCGTCAACAGGGGGAACTATGGCTACACCTTC | CASSVNRGNYGYTF
. | TRBJ2-2 | TRBV2 | TGTGCCAGCAGTGAAGTACAGGGTTCCCCTACATTTACCGGGGAGCTGTTTTTT | CASSEVQGSPTFTGELFF
. | TRBJ1-3 | TRBV5-1 | TGCGCCAGCAGCCGGGGGGAGACTGGAAACACCATATATTTT | CASSRGETGNTIYF
. | TRBJ2-3 | TRBV6-5 | TGTGCCAGCAGGCTCGGAAGGTCGACAGATACGCAGTATTTT | CASRLGRSTDTQYF
. | TRBJ2-7 | TRBV28 | TGTGCCAGCAGATCTTTGGGGGCAAGCGGGTCGAAGGGCGAGCAGTACTTC | CASRSLGASGSKGEQYF
. | TRBJ2-2 | TRBV5-1 | TGCGCCAGCCGGGAGTTTCCGAACACCGGGGAGCTGTTTTTT | CASREFPNTGELFF
. | TRBJ1-2 | TRBV6-5 | TGTGCCAGCAGTTACCGGCCTAACTATGGCTACACCTTC | CASSYRPNYGYTF
TRBD1 | TRBJ2-1 | TRBV6-5 | TGTGCCAGCAGTTTCCCGGGACAGAATGAGCAGTTCTTC | CASSFPGQNEQFF